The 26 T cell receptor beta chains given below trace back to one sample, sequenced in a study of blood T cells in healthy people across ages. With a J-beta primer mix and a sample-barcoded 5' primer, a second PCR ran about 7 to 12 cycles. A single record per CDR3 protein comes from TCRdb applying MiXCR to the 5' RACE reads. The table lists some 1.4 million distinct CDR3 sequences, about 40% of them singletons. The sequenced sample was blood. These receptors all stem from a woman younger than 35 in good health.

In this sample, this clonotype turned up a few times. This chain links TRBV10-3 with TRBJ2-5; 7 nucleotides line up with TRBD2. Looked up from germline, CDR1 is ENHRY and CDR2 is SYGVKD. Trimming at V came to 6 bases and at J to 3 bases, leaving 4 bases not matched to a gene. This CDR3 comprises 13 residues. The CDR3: CAIRGRAEETQYF. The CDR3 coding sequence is TGTGCCATCAGGGGGAGGGCAGAAGAGACCCAGTACTTC.

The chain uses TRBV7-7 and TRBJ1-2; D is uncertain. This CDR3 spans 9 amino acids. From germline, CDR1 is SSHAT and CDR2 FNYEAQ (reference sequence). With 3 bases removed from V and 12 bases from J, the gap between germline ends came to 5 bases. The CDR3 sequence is CASSFRNTF. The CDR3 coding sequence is TGTGCCAGCAGCTTCAGAAACACCTTC.

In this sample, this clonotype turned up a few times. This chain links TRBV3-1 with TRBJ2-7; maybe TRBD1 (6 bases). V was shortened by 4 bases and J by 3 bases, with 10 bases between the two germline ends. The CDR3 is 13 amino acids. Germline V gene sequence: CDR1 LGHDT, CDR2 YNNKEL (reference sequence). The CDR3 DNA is TGTGCCAGCAGCCCATTGGACAGCTACGAGCAGTACTTC. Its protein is CASSPLDSYEQYF.

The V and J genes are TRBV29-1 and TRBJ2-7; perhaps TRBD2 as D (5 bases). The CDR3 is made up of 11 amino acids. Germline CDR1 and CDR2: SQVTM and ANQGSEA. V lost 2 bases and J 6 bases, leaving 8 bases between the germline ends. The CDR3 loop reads CSVEWGVEQYF. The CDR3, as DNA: TGCAGCGTTGAATGGGGAGTCGAGCAGTACTTC.

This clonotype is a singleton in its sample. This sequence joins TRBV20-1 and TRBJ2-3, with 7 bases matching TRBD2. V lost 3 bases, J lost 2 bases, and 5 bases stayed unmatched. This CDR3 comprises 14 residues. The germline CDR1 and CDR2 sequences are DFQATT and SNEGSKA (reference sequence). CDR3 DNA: TGCAGTGCTAGCGCGGGGGAGTTCACAGATACGCAGTATTTT. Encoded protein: CSASAGEFTDTQYF.

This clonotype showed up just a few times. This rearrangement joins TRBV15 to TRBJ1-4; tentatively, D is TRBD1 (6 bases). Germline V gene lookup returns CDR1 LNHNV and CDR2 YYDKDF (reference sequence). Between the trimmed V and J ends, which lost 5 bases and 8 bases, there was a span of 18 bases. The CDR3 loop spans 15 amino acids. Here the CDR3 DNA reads TGTGCCACCAGCGGGGGCCTCTCGGGTAGCGAAAAACTGTTTTTT. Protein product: CATSGGLSGSEKLFF.

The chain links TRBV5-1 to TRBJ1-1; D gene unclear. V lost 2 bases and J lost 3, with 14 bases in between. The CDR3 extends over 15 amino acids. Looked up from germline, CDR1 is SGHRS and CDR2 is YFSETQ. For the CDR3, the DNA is TGCGCCAGCAGCTTCAACCCCGGGTCTGACACTGAAGCTTTCTTT. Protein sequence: CASSFNPGSDTEAFF.

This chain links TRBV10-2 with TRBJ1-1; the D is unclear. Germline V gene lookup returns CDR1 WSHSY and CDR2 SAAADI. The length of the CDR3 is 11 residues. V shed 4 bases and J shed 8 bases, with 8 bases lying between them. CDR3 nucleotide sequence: TGCGCCAGCAGTGGTCAGTCCGAAGCTTTCTTT. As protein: CASSGQSEAFF.

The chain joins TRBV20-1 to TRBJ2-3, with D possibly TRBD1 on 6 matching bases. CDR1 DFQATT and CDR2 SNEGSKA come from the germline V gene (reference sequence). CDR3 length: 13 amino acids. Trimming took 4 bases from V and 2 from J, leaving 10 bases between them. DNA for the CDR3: TGCAGTGCTAAGGGGGAACTCACAGATACGCAGTATTTT. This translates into CSAKGELTDTQYF.

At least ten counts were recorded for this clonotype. CDR3: CASSPYSDGKTQYF. In DNA form, the CDR3 reads TGTGCCAGCAGCCCCTACTCGGACGGAAAGACCCAGTACTTC. V gene TRBV3-1 combines with J gene TRBJ2-5; D ambiguous. V was clipped by 4 bases and J by 6 bases, with 15 bases between them. Germline lookup yields CDR1 LGHDT and CDR2 YNNKEL (reference sequence). This CDR3 comprises 14 residues.

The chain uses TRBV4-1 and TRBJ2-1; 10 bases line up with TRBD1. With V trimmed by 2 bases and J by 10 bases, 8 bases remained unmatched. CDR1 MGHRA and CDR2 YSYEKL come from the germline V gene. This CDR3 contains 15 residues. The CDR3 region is CASSQRQGAFDEQFF. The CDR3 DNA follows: TGCGCCAGCAGCCAAAGACAGGGGGCGTTCGACGAGCAGTTCTTC.

This chain's CDR3 is CASSLKTSYNEQFF. The CDR3 coding sequence is TGTGCCAGCAGTTTAAAAACCTCCTACAATGAGCAGTTCTTC. This chain connects TRBV27 to TRBJ2-1, with D unclear. This CDR3 has 14 amino acids. V lost 2 bases and J 0 bases, leaving 5 bases between the germline ends. The germline V gene has CDR1 MNHEY and CDR2 SMNVEV (reference sequence).

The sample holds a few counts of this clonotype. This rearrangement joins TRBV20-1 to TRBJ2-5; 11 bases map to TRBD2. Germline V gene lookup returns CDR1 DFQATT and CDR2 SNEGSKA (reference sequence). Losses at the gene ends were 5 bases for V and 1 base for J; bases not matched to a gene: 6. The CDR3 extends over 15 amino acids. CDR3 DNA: TGCAGTGCTGCTACTAGCGGGAGCTTCCAAGAGACCCAGTACTTC. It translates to CSAATSGSFQETQYF.

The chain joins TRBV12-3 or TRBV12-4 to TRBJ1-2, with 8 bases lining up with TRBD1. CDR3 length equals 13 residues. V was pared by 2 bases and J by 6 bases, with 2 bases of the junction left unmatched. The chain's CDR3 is CASSLSRGHGYTF. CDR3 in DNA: TGTGCCAGCAGTTTATCCAGGGGGCATGGCTACACCTTC.

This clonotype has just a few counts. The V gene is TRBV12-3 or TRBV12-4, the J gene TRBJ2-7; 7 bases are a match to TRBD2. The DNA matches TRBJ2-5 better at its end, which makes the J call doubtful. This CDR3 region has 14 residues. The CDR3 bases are TGTGCCAGCAGGGAAAGCGGGACTGGAGAGACCCAGTACTTC. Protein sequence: CASRESGTGETQYF.

The CDR3 region has the DNA TGTGCCAGCAGCCGTACTCTGAATGATCTTGGCTACACCTTC. Its translation: CASSRTLNDLGYTF. This chain connects TRBV27 to TRBJ1-2; no clear D. The CDR3 runs 14 residues. Germline assignment: CDR1 MNHEY and CDR2 SMNVEV (reference sequence). Trimming took off 6 bases at V and 7 bases at J, with 18 bases between the two ends.

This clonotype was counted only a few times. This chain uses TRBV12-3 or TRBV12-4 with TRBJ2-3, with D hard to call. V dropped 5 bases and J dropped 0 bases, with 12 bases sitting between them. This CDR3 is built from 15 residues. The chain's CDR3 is CASSRDSTSTDTQYF. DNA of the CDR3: TGTGCCAGCAGTAGGGATTCCACTAGCACAGATACGCAGTATTTT.

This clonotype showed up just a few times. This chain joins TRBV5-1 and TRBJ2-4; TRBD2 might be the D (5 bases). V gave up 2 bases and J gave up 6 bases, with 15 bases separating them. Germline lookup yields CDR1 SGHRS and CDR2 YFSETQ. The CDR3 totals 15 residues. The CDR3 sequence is CASSLNGGEVNIQYF. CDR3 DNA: TGCGCCAGCAGCTTAAACGGAGGAGAGGTAAACATTCAGTACTTC.

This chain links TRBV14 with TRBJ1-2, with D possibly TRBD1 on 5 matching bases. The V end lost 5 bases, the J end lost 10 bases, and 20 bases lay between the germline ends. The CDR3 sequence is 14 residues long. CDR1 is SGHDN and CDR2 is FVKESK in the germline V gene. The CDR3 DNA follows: TGTGCCAGCAGCGCGGGGGGAGTCCCCGGCGACTACACCTTC. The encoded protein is CASSAGGVPGDYTF.

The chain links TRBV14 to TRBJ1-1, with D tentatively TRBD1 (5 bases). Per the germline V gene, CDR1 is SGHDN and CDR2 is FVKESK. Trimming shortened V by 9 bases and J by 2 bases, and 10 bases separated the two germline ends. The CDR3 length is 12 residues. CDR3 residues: CARHTGNTEAFF. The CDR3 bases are TGTGCCAGGCACACAGGAAACACTGAAGCTTTCTTT.

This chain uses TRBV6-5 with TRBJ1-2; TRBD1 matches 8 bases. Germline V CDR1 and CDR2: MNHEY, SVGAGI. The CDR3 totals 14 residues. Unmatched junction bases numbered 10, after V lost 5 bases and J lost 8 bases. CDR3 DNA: TGTGCCAGCAGTCCCAGGGGGCTCTCGGGCGGCTACACCTTC. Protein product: CASSPRGLSGGYTF.

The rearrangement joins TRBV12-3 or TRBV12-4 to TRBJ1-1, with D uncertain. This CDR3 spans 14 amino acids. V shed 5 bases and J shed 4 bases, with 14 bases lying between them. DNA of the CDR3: TGTGCCAGCAGTCCGGGCGCCAGAAGCACTGAAGCTTTCTTT. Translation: CASSPGARSTEAFF.

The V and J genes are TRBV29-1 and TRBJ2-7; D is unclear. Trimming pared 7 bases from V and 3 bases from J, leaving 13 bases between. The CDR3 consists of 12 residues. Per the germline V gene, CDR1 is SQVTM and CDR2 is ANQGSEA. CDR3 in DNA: TGCAGCGCCCTAAAGGGCGACTACGAGCAGTACTTC. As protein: CSALKGDYEQYF.

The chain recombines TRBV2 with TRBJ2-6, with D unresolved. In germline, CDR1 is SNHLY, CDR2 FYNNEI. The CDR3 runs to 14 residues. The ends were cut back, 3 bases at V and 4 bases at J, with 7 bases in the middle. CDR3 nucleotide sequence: TGTGCCAGCAGTGACCGTATGGGGGCCAACGTCCTGACTTTC. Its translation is CASSDRMGANVLTF.

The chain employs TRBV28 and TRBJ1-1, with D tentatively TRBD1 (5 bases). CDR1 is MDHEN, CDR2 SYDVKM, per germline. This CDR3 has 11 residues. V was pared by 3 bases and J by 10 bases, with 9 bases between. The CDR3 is CASSFSRGAFF. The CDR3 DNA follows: TGTGCCAGCAGTTTTTCGAGGGGAGCTTTCTTT.

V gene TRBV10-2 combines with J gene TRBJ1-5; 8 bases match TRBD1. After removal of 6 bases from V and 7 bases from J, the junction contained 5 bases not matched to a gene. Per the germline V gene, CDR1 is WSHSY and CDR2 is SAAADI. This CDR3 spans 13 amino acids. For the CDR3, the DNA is TGCGCCAGCAGGGAACAGGGGGACCAGCCCCAGCATTTT. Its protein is CASREQGDQPQHF.